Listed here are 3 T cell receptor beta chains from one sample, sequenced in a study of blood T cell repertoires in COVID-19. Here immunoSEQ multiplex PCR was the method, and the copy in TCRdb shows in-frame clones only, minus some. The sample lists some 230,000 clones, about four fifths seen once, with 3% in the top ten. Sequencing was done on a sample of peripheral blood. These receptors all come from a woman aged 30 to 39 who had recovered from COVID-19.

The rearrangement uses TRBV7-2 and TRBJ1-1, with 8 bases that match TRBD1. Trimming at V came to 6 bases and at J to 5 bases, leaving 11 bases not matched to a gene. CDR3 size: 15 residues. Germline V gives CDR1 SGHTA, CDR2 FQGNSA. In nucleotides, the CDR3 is TGTGCCAGCAGACCGATTGACAGGGGAGATACTGAAGCTTTCTTT. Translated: CASRPIDRGDTEAFF.

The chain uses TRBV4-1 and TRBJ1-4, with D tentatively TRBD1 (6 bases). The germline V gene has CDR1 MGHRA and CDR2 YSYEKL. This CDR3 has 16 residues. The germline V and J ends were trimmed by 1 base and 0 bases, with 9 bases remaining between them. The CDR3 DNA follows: TGCGCCAGCAGCCAAGGGACAGACGCAACTAATGAAAAACTGTTTTTT. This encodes CASSQGTDATNEKLFF.

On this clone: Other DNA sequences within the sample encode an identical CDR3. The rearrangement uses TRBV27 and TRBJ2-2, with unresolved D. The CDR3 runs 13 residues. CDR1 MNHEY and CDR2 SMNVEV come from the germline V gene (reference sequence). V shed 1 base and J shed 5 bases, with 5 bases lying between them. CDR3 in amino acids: CASSLFGTGELFF. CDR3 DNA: TGTGCCAGCAGTTTATTCGGGACCGGGGAGCTGTTTTTT.